The entry that follows covers one T cell receptor beta chain sequence. The antigen remains unidentified. The CDR3 runs 13 residues. In germline, CDR1 is SGHNT, CDR2 YENEEA. The V and J ends lost 2 bases and 10 bases, in that order; junction bases with no gene match: 4. The data are from a study of T cell responses to AZD1222 COVID-19 vaccine. Study results and caveats: Close to half of spike-specific TCRs reportedly recognize unmutated variant regions.

Recipients boosted at about 4 weeks or about 12 weeks are pooled. The repertoire was sequenced with immunoSEQ multiplex PCR; TCRdb's copy has only in-frame clones and lacks some. In the table there are 120,000 to 150,000 clones, about 86% of which are singletons. This receptor was obtained from an adult who received the AZD1222 COVID-19 vaccine. Material: peripheral blood, obtained 28 days after the second AZD1222 dose. The chain links TRBV11-3 to TRBJ2-1; 8 nucleotides match TRBD1. DNA for the CDR3: TGTGCCAGCAGCTTACTGACAGGGGAAGAGCAGTTCTTC. It translates to CASSLLTGEEQFF.